This record concerns one TCR beta chain sequence. The antigen is unknown. This record comes from a study of T cell responses to AZD1222 COVID-19 vaccine. Broader study findings: Repertoire sampling happened only post peak T cell response. Just a handful of AZD1222 recipients were seropositive at baseline. Spike-specific TCRs gained breadth and depth after people received two AZD1222 doses.

From germline, CDR1 is SGHRS and CDR2 YFSETQ. With V trimmed by 2 bases and J by 6 bases, 5 bases remained unmatched. This CDR3 has 14 residues. Assay used: immunoSEQ multiplex PCR; TCRdb lists only in-frame clones, some missing. The repertoire holds under 95,000 clones, with around 86% as singletons. The chain recombines TRBV5-1 with TRBJ2-1; TRBD1 matches 7 bases. The clonotype comes from an adult in good health. Sequencing used peripheral blood, obtained on day 0 of AZD1222 vaccination. Written as DNA, the CDR3 is TGCGCCAGCAGCTTAGAGACAGGGTTCAATGAGCAGTTCTTC. This sequence encodes CASSLETGFNEQFF.